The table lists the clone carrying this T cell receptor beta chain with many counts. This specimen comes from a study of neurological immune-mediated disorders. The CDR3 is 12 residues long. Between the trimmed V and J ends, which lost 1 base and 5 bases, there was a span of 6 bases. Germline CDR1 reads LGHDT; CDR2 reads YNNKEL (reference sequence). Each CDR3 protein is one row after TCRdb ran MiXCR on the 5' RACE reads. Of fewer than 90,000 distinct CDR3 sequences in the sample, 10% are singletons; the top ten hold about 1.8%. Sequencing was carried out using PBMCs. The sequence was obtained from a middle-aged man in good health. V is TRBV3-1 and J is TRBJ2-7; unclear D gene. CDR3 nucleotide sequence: TGTGCCAGCAGCCAAGTCCCCCACGAGCAGTACTTC. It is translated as CASSQVPHEQYF.